The next 20 T cell receptor beta chains were all read from a single sample in a study of T-cell memory formation after mild COVID-19. TCRdb re-derived calls from the 5' RACE reads in MiXCR, one entry per CDR3 protein. The data contain tens of thousands of distinct CDR3 sequences, about 7% of them singletons. The specimen sequenced was PBMCs or a T cell subset sorted from them (not recorded which). The receptors were gathered from a man aged 18-30 years who had mild COVID-19 (a few samples of this study predate the infection). Cell type and time point are not known.

J is TRBJ1-1 and V is TRBV4-2, with TRBD1 as a possible D gene (5 bases). The germline V gene has CDR1 LGHNA and CDR2 YNFKEQ. Deletions cut 4 bases from V and 5 bases from J, with 14 bases between. The length of the CDR3 is 14 residues. CDR3 DNA: TGTGCCAGCAGCCTAGATCAGGGAAGGACTGAAGCTTTCTTT. This encodes CASSLDQGRTEAFF.

This clonotype was observed a few times. CDR3 DNA: TGTGCCAGCAGCCATTCCACTACCTACGAGCAGTACTTC. Translating gives CASSHSTTYEQYF. The chain combines TRBV3-1 with TRBJ2-7, with D unresolved. The CDR3 totals 13 residues. Trimming stripped 3 bases from V and 2 bases from J, with 8 bases between. Per germline, CDR1 LGHDT and CDR2 YNNKEL (reference sequence).

The rearrangement links TRBV6-2 or TRBV6-3 to TRBJ2-7; D may be TRBD2 (5 bases). The CDR3 runs to 17 residues. The V and J ends lost 7 bases and 2 bases respectively, with 24 bases between them. Germline V CDR1 and CDR2: MNHEY, SVGEGT. The CDR3 spells CASKKMGTRGSAYEQYF. CDR3 nucleotides: TGTGCCAGCAAAAAGATGGGCACCCGAGGGAGCGCCTACGAGCAGTACTTC.

This clonotype was seen only a few times. V gene TRBV7-2 combines with J gene TRBJ2-3; no clear D gene. CDR3 length: 14 residues. Germline V gene sequence: CDR1 SGHTA, CDR2 FQGNSA. V lost 5 bases, J lost 4 bases, and 13 bases lay in between. DNA for the CDR3: TGTGCCAGCAGCCCCCCAGGAGTCCCAGATACGCAGTATTTT. Protein product: CASSPPGVPDTQYF.

The rearrangement joins TRBV5-1 to TRBJ1-1; perhaps TRBD1 as D (6 bases). Trimming removed 4 bases from V and 4 bases from J, with 11 bases in between. From germline, CDR1 is SGHRS and CDR2 YFSETQ. The CDR3 has 13 amino acids. CDR3 region: CASSQTGPTEAFF. Here the CDR3 DNA reads TGCGCCAGCAGCCAAACAGGGCCCACTGAAGCTTTCTTT.

This clonotype was seen repeatedly, ten times or more. The chain links TRBV20-1 to TRBJ2-1; no firm D call. Germline CDR1 DFQATT, CDR2 SNEGSKA (reference sequence). The V end lost 5 bases, the J end lost 3 bases, and 17 bases lay between the germline ends. The CDR3 sequence is 15 residues long. CDR3 DNA sequence: TGCAGTGCTGCTGGGCAAGTGACCGGCTACAATGAGCAGTTCTTC. Translated, it gives CSAAGQVTGYNEQFF.

The gene calls are TRBV19 and TRBJ2-3, with D tentatively TRBD1 or TRBD2 (5 bases each). The CDR3 spans 14 residues. Trimming left V 5 bases short and J 0 bases short, with 9 bases between. The germline V gene has CDR1 LNHDA and CDR2 SQIVND (reference sequence). CDR3 loop: CASSQWGSTDTQYF. As DNA, the CDR3 is TGTGCCAGTAGTCAGTGGGGGAGCACAGATACGCAGTATTTT.

This clonotype was seen only a few times. The J gene is TRBJ2-5, the V gene TRBV7-9, with a possible D match to TRBD1 (6 bases). With 1 base removed from V and 5 bases from J, the gap between germline ends came to 14 bases. Germline values: CDR1 SEHNR, CDR2 FQNEAQ (reference sequence). CDR3 length: 15 residues. CDR3 in amino acids: CASSLVGSRGETQYF. The DNA of the CDR3 is TGTGCCAGCAGCTTAGTAGGCTCGAGGGGGGAGACCCAGTACTTC.

This clonotype was recorded only once. J is TRBJ1-4 and V is TRBV21-1; TRBD1 is taken as the D call from the table, unchecked against the DNA. TRBV21-1 is listed as a pseudogene. The CDR3 is 13 amino acids. The CDR3 loop is CASRNRGREKLFF. DNA of the CDR3: TGTGCCAGCAGAAACAGGGGGCGCGAAAAACTGTTTTTT.

This clonotype was counted only a few times. This sequence joins TRBV7-8 and TRBJ1-1; 7 nucleotides line up with TRBD1. The J segment lost 0 bases and the V segment lost 5 bases, leaving 3 bases of the junction unmatched. Germline values: CDR1 SGHVS, CDR2 FQNEAQ. CDR3 length: 14 residues. CDR3 DNA sequence: TGTGCCAGCAGCCCTACAGGGGTGAACACTGAAGCTTTCTTT. As protein: CASSPTGVNTEAFF.

This clonotype was counted ten times or more. Its ends do not fully match the called genes, so a read error is possible. This rearrangement joins TRBV5-5 to TRBJ2-3; D call uncertain. The CDR3 covers 15 residues. The V gene's germline CDR1 is SGHKS and CDR2 YYEKEE (reference sequence). CDR3 in DNA: TGTGCCAGCAGCTTGCGTTGGAAACACACAGATATGCAGTATTTT. This encodes CASSLRWKHTDMQYF.

Only a few counts were recorded for this clonotype. The genes are TRBV7-2 and TRBJ2-5; D could derive from TRBD1 or TRBD2 (5 bases each). This CDR3 is built from 15 residues. Trimming shortened V by 1 base and J by 5 bases, and 14 bases separated the two germline ends. Germline V lookup: CDR1 SGHTA, CDR2 FQGNSA. The CDR3 sequence is CASSLGSGLWETQYF. CDR3 nucleotide sequence: TGTGCCAGCAGCTTAGGGTCGGGGCTCTGGGAGACCCAGTACTTC. Supplemented by reference TRBV7-2 and TRBJ2-5, the full variable domain reads GAGVSQSPSNKVTEKGKDVELRCDPISGHTALYWYRQSLGQGLEFLIYFQGNSAPDKSGLPSDRFSAERTGGSVSTLTIQRTQQEDSAVYLCASSLGSGLWETQYFGPGTRLLVL.

This clonotype has ten or more counts. The chain uses TRBV5-1 and TRBJ2-3, with 9 bases identical to TRBD1. Germline loops: CDR1 SGHRS, CDR2 YFSETQ. Losses at the gene ends were 4 bases for V and 3 bases for J; bases not matched to a gene: 9. This CDR3 has 16 amino acids. CDR3 sequence reads: CASSPAGTGWTDTQYF. The CDR3 DNA follows: TGCGCCAGCAGCCCAGCCGGGACAGGGTGGACAGATACGCAGTATTTT.

The chain employs TRBV20-1 and TRBJ2-3; 10 nucleotides align to TRBD2. CDR3 size: 14 residues. Germline lookup yields CDR1 DFQATT and CDR2 SNEGSKA (reference sequence). Trimming cost V 3 bases and J 6 bases; bases outside gene matches: 6. CDR3 sequence: CSASTSGASDTQYF. The CDR3 DNA sequence: TGCAGTGCTAGCACTAGCGGGGCCTCCGATACGCAGTATTTT.

The table lists this clonotype with many counts. The chain joins TRBV5-1 to TRBJ2-2; 10 positions match TRBD2. The CDR3 is 16 residues long. Trimming took 4 bases from V and 3 from J; bases not matched to a gene: 6. The V gene's germline CDR1 is SGHRS and CDR2 YFSETQ. As DNA, the CDR3 is TGCGCCAGCAGCAGCCTAGCGGGGGCCGACACCGGGGAGCTGTTTTTT. It translates to CASSSLAGADTGELFF.

This chain joins TRBV11-2 and TRBJ1-6; D ambiguous. The CDR3 consists of 13 residues. V lost 5 bases, J lost 10 bases, and 12 bases lay in between. Germline CDR1 SGHAT, CDR2 FQNNGV. The DNA for the CDR3 is TGTGCCAGCAGCCACGAAGGCCCGTCACCCCTCCACTTT. It encodes CASSHEGPSPLHF.

This clonotype was counted many times. This chain links TRBV6-5 with TRBJ2-5; D possibly corresponds to TRBD1 (5 bases). Germline V gene sequence: CDR1 MNHEY, CDR2 SVGAGI. Trimming took 5 bases from V and 5 from J, leaving 12 bases between them. CDR3 length equals 13 residues. CDR3 protein: CASSPMGLETQYF. CDR3 nucleotides: TGTGCCAGCAGTCCCATGGGGCTTGAGACCCAGTACTTC.

This clonotype was counted a few times. The chain carries TRBV4-2 and TRBJ2-7; D not certain. The V and J ends lost 4 bases and 3 bases respectively, with 10 bases between them. This CDR3 has 13 residues. The germline gives CDR1 LGHNA, CDR2 YNFKEQ. CDR3 DNA: TGTGCCAGCAGCCCCTCCATGGGCTACGAGCAGTACGTC. It specifies CASSPSMGYEQYV.

In this sample, this clonotype turned up a few times. V is TRBV7-2 and J is TRBJ2-1, with 7 bases aligning to TRBD2. V trimming: 4 bases; J trimming: 9 bases; junction bases outside the gene matches: 3. The CDR3 length is 12 residues. The germline V gene encodes CDR1 SGHTA and CDR2 FQGNSA. The DNA for the CDR3 is TGTGCCAGCAGCTCCTGGGGGGGTGAGCAGTTCTTC. Its protein is CASSSWGGEQFF.

This clonotype was counted a few times. The genes are TRBV7-9 and TRBJ2-3; the D call may be TRBD1 or TRBD2 (5 bases each). V was shortened by 5 bases and J by 6 bases, with 12 bases between the two germline ends. CDR3 size: 13 residues. The germline CDR1 and CDR2 sequences are SEHNR and FQNEAQ (reference sequence). The chain's CDR3 is CASSGPWGDTQYF. The CDR3 bases are TGTGCCAGCAGCGGCCCCTGGGGGGATACGCAGTATTTT.